The 32 T cell receptor beta chains given below trace back to one sample, sequenced in a study of neurological immune-mediated disorders (dated by TCRdb to about 2019). Libraries came from 5' RACE. The sequencing machine was an Illumina HiSeq 2500. TCRdb reanalyzed the raw reads on its own, using fastp at Q25 for trimming and MiXCR for clone calling, and kept in-frame beta chains. Rows with a matching CDR3 protein are joined into one entry that keeps the most common DNA and genes. This sample holds approximately 74,000 distinct CDR3 sequences; roughly 9% were observed only once. 1.7% of the sample comes from the top ten. The source material was PBMCs. Every receptor here comes from a man aged 50 or older in good health.

This clonotype was seen at least ten times. J is TRBJ1-1 and V is TRBV6-5; weak D call: TRBD1 (6 bases). CDR1 is MNHEY and CDR2 is SVGAGI in the germline V gene. There are 16 residues in the CDR3. V was clipped by 3 bases and J by 0 bases, with 14 bases between them. CDR3 sequence (DNA): TGTGCCAGCAGTTATTTTGGGGGCGGAGTGAACACTGAAGCTTTCTTT. Translating it yields CASSYFGGGVNTEAFF.

This clonotype was observed many times. V is TRBV3-1 and J is TRBJ2-5; D remains ambiguous. V lost 0 bases and J lost 3, with 17 bases in between. This CDR3 is 17 amino acids long. Germline assignment: CDR1 LGHDT and CDR2 YNNKEL (reference sequence). This CDR3 is CASSQDLWAASKETQYF. In DNA form, the CDR3 reads TGTGCCAGCAGCCAAGATCTGTGGGCGGCTAGTAAAGAGACCCAGTACTTC.

This clonotype appeared many times. V gene TRBV5-1 combines with J gene TRBJ2-7; D ambiguous. The germline gives CDR1 SGHRS, CDR2 YFSETQ. V lost 1 base and J 2 bases, leaving 10 bases between the germline ends. The CDR3 has 14 residues. CDR3 residues: CASSLKARAYEQYF. The CDR3 coding sequence is TGCGCCAGCAGCTTGAAGGCCCGAGCCTACGAGCAGTACTTC.

This clonotype was observed a handful of times. The chain is built from TRBV7-8 and TRBJ1-1; possible D gene TRBD1, 6 bases. Germline CDR1 is SGHVS and CDR2 is FQNEAQ. Trimming removed 5 bases at V and 3 bases at J, with 13 bases between. The CDR3 spans 14 residues. For the CDR3, the DNA is TGTGCCAGCAGCCCACAGGGAACGGACACTGAAGCTTTCTTT. This translates into CASSPQGTDTEAFF.

In this sample, this clonotype turned up many times. The chain joins TRBV12-3 or TRBV12-4 to TRBJ2-7, with 10 positions matching TRBD1. Losses at the gene ends were 3 bases for V and 6 bases for J; bases not matched to a gene: 2. This CDR3 is built from 13 residues. The CDR3 here is CASSLTGGSEQYF. CDR3 DNA: TGTGCCAGCAGTTTGACAGGGGGCAGCGAGCAGTACTTC.

This clonotype was detected ten times or more. The V and J genes are TRBV10-3 and TRBJ2-4; 9 bases line up with TRBD1. Trimming cost V 2 bases and J 1 base; bases outside gene matches: 6. Per the germline V gene, CDR1 is ENHRY and CDR2 is SYGVKD. The CDR3 is made up of 17 amino acids. In nucleotides, the CDR3 is TGTGCCATCAGTGAGGGGGGACAGGGAGTTGCCAAAAACATTCAGTACTTC. It is translated as CAISEGGQGVAKNIQYF.

The table lists this clonotype with many counts. J is TRBJ1-3 and V is TRBV7-2; 7 bases align to TRBD1. The junction had 11 bases not matched to a gene; V was cut back by 5 bases and J by 4 bases. Germline V gives CDR1 SGHTA, CDR2 FQGNSA. There are 16 residues in the CDR3. As DNA, the CDR3 is TGTGCCAGCAGCCGAATGAGTGGGACAGTGGGAAACACCATATATTTT. Translated: CASSRMSGTVGNTIYF. Variable domain in full (rest from reference TRBV7-2 and TRBJ1-3): GAGVSQSPSNKVTEKGKDVELRCDPISGHTALYWYRQSLGQGLEFLIYFQGNSAPDKSGLPSDRFSAERTGGSVSTLTIQRTQQEDSAVYLCASSRMSGTVGNTIYFGEGSWLTVV.

In this sample, this clonotype turned up many times. The chain has TRBV27 and TRBJ1-2; 10 nucleotides align to TRBD1. The CDR3 consists of 14 residues. Germline V gene lookup returns CDR1 MNHEY and CDR2 SMNVEV (reference sequence). The V segment lost 5 bases and the J segment 8 bases; nucleotides outside the gene matches: 8. The DNA for the CDR3 is TGTGCCAGCAGTCCACCGGGACAGGGGCGAGGCTACACCTTC. This gives the protein CASSPPGQGRGYTF.

The table lists this clonotype with many counts. DNA for the CDR3: TGTGCCAGCAGTTTTGTCAGCGGTAATGAAAAACTGTTTTTT. Its translation: CASSFVSGNEKLFF. The chain uses TRBV12-3 or TRBV12-4 and TRBJ1-4, with D uncertain. This CDR3 has 14 residues. Trimming pared 3 bases from V and 4 bases from J, leaving 9 bases between.

This clonotype was seen many times. CDR3 nucleotides: TGTGCCATCAGTGCGATGGACAGGGAAGCTTTCTTT. This encodes CAISAMDREAFF. The V gene is TRBV10-3, the J gene TRBJ1-1, with 7 bases fitting TRBD1. After removal of 4 bases from V and 8 bases from J, the junction contained 4 bases not matched to a gene. The CDR3 spans 12 residues. Germline CDR1 and CDR2: ENHRY and SYGVKD.

Ten or more counts support this clonotype. The chain uses TRBV10-3 and TRBJ2-1; TRBD1 matches 7 bases. V shed 8 bases, J shed 9 bases, and the junction held 7 bases outside the gene matches. The CDR3 has 12 amino acids. Germline V gene lookup returns CDR1 ENHRY and CDR2 SYGVKD. CDR3 loop: CAIQGDRGEQFF. For the CDR3, the DNA is TGTGCCATCCAGGGGGATCGGGGTGAGCAGTTCTTC.

In its sample, this clonotype was seen many times. The chain links TRBV27 to TRBJ2-1; D unresolved. Germline CDR1 reads MNHEY; CDR2 reads SMNVEV (reference sequence). The CDR3 loop spans 15 amino acids. The V end lost 2 bases, the J end lost 5 bases, and 13 bases lay between the germline ends. The CDR3 nucleotides are TGTGCCAGCAGTTTAACCTACTATAGGAACAATGAGCAGTTCTTC. Residues: CASSLTYYRNNEQFF.

The chain employs TRBV20-1 and TRBJ2-7, with TRBD1 identical over 9 bases. The CDR3 is 14 residues long. V dropped 2 bases and J dropped 1; count of bases not matched to a gene: 3. Germline V gene data show CDR1 as DFQATT and CDR2 as SNEGSKA (reference sequence). CDR3 nucleotides: TGCAGTGCTAGACCGGACAGGGGTTCCTACGAGCAGTACTTC. It translates to CSARPDRGSYEQYF.

A remark on this clonotype: This clone may be a read error of a much larger clone one base away. The chain is built from TRBV5-1 and TRBJ2-3; 15 bases fit TRBD2. The CDR3 is made up of 19 amino acids. Looked up from germline, CDR1 is SGHRS and CDR2 is YFSETQ. The CDR3 protein is CASSLGGTSGRTSTYTQYF. CDR3 DNA sequence: TGCGCCAGCAGCTTGGGGGGGACTAGCGGGAGGACAAGCACATATACGCAGTATTTT.

This clonotype was seen at least ten times. This chain links TRBV11-2 with TRBJ2-3, with D maybe TRBD2 (5 bases). Deletions cut 2 bases from V and 0 bases from J, with 6 bases between. CDR3 length: 14 amino acids. Looked up from germline, CDR1 is SGHAT and CDR2 is FQNNGV. This CDR3 is CASSLSGSTDTQYF. In DNA form, the CDR3 reads TGTGCCAGCAGCTTATCGGGGAGCACAGATACGCAGTATTTT.

The V call is TRBV7-3, the J call TRBJ2-2; weak D call: TRBD2 (7 bases). V lost 2 bases, J lost 0 bases, and 22 bases lay in between. The CDR3 has 20 amino acids. CDR1 is SGHTA, CDR2 FQGTGA, per germline. CDR3: CASSLWGGLSSPSNTGELFF. CDR3 DNA: TGTGCCAGCAGCTTATGGGGGGGGCTATCTTCTCCCTCGAACACCGGGGAGCTGTTTTTT.

Remarks on this clonotype: Given a much more abundant clone one base away, this may be a read error. CDR3 coding DNA: TGCGCCAGCAGCCAAGATCTTCGGGGGAGAAATCAGTCCCAGCATTTT. It translates to CASSQDLRGRNQSQHF. This sequence joins TRBV4-3 and TRBJ1-5; maybe TRBD1 (5 bases). The CDR3 has 16 residues. Germline V gene data show CDR1 as LGHNA and CDR2 as YSLEER.

This clonotype has at least ten counts. V gene TRBV5-1 combines with J gene TRBJ2-3; D is possibly TRBD1 (6 bases). Trimming cost V 3 bases and J 0 bases, with 11 bases left between them. Germline V CDR1 and CDR2: SGHRS, YFSETQ. This CDR3 is 15 amino acids long. CDR3 sequence (DNA): TGCGCCAGCAGCTGGACAGTCCCTAGCACAGATACGCAGTATTTT. Encoded protein: CASSWTVPSTDTQYF.

This clonotype has a count of ten or more. V and J are TRBV6-2 or TRBV6-3 and TRBJ2-7; possibly TRBD1 for D (5 bases). The CDR3 totals 12 residues. V was trimmed by 8 bases and J by 7 bases, leaving 15 bases between them. Germline CDR1 reads MNHEY; CDR2 reads SVGEGT. CDR3 protein: CASSAGLVEQYF. The CDR3 region has the DNA TGTGCCAGCTCGGCAGGGTTAGTGGAGCAGTACTTC.

This clonotype has a count of ten or more. The rearrangement joins TRBV15 to TRBJ1-5; no clear D. V lost 1 base and J 0 bases, leaving 4 bases between the germline ends. The CDR3 length is 14 residues. Germline V gene data show CDR1 as LNHNV and CDR2 as YYDKDF (reference sequence). CDR3 in DNA: TGTGCCACCAGCAGAGCGGATAGCAATCAGCCCCAGCATTTT. Its translation is CATSRADSNQPQHF.

This clonotype was counted at least ten times. This chain connects TRBV2 to TRBJ2-7; D is unclear. Germline CDR1 and CDR2: SNHLY and FYNNEI. This CDR3 comprises 13 residues. V dropped 7 bases and J dropped 2 bases, with 12 bases sitting between them. The CDR3 DNA is TGTGCCAGCAACCAAAATCTAGCCTACGAGCAGTACTTC. It specifies CASNQNLAYEQYF. Variable domain in full (rest from reference TRBV2 and TRBJ2-7): EPEVTQTPSHQVTQMGQEVILRCVPISNHLYFYWYRQILGQKVEFLVSFYNNEISEKSEIFDDQFSVERPDGSNFTLKIRSTKLEDSAMYFCASNQNLAYEQYFGPGTRLTVT.

This clonotype appeared many times. The chain joins TRBV3-1 to TRBJ2-5; 10 positions match TRBD2. The junction had 12 bases not matched to a gene; V was cut back by 4 bases and J by 1 base. The CDR3 totals 18 residues. Per the germline V gene, CDR1 is LGHDT and CDR2 is YNNKEL (reference sequence). As DNA, the CDR3 is TGTGCCAGCAGCCTAAGGCCGGGACTAGCGAGGACCCAAGAGACCCAGTACTTC. This translates into CASSLRPGLARTQETQYF.

This clonotype was observed many times. V and J are TRBV2 and TRBJ1-1, with 11 positions matching TRBD1. The length of the CDR3 is 17 residues. Looked up from germline, CDR1 is SNHLY and CDR2 is FYNNEI. Unmatched junction bases numbered 11, after V lost 7 bases and J lost 1 base. CDR3 amino acids: CASTSDRGLSGNTEAFF. CDR3 nucleotides: TGTGCCAGCACCTCGGACAGGGGGCTATCGGGGAACACTGAAGCTTTCTTT.

Only a few counts were recorded for this clonotype. The gene calls are TRBV19 and TRBJ2-3; weak D call: TRBD2 (5 bases). Germline CDR1 LNHDA, CDR2 SQIVND (reference sequence). This CDR3 spans 13 amino acids. V was cut by 3 bases and J by 9 bases, with 13 bases left in between. CDR3 sequence reads: CASSIIWGETQYF. The CDR3 coding sequence is TGTGCCAGTAGTATTATCTGGGGAGAAACGCAGTATTTT.

This clonotype occurred many times. The chain uses TRBV7-9 and TRBJ1-1; tentative D call: TRBD1 (6 bases). The germline V gene encodes CDR1 SEHNR and CDR2 FQNEAQ (reference sequence). Trimming left V 4 bases short and J 1 base short, with 13 bases between. This CDR3 contains 15 residues. The CDR3 region is CASSSYREGNTEAFF. CDR3 nucleotides: TGTGCCAGCAGCTCGTACAGGGAAGGGAACACTGAAGCTTTCTTT.

This clonotype was seen many times. In DNA form, the CDR3 reads TGCGCCAGCAGCTTGGGACTAGCGGGGGACAATGAGCAGTTCTTC. Translated: CASSLGLAGDNEQFF. This chain connects TRBV5-1 to TRBJ2-1, with TRBD2 identical over 12 bases. There are 15 residues in the CDR3. Germline values: CDR1 SGHRS, CDR2 YFSETQ. The trim removed 0 bases at V and 5 bases at J, leaving 0 bases unmatched.

This clonotype has ten or more counts. The chain carries TRBV19 and TRBJ1-5; D unresolved. The CDR3 runs to 13 residues. Germline V gene data show CDR1 as LNHDA and CDR2 as SQIVND (reference sequence). The ends were cut back, 6 bases at V and 7 bases at J, with 13 bases in the middle. CDR3 sequence reads: CASSSQDGQPQHF. The CDR3, as DNA: TGTGCCAGTAGCAGTCAGGATGGCCAGCCCCAGCATTTT.

There are many counts of this clonotype. The J gene is TRBJ2-1, the V gene TRBV24-1; D gene unclear. V lost 3 bases and J lost 0, with 11 bases in between. The CDR3 is made up of 16 amino acids. Germline-derived CDR1 and CDR2 are KGHDR and SFDVKD. The DNA for the CDR3 is TGTGCCACCAGTGATGCCCGTTCCAGCTCCTACAATGAGCAGTTCTTC. Its translation: CATSDARSSSYNEQFF.

This clonotype was detected many times. The chain recombines TRBV6-1 with TRBJ1-3; tentative D call: TRBD1 (5 bases). Germline V lookup: CDR1 MNHNS, CDR2 SASEGT. V lost 3 bases, J lost 1 base, and 10 bases lay in between. The CDR3 runs to 15 residues. CDR3 region: CASSDPRTSGNTIYF. For the CDR3, the DNA is TGTGCCAGCAGTGATCCCAGGACATCTGGAAACACCATATATTTT.

This sequence joins TRBV5-4 and TRBJ2-3, with 7 bases identical to TRBD2. Trimming took 4 bases from V and 3 from J; bases not matched to a gene: 5. The CDR3 covers 14 residues. Germline assignment: CDR1 SGHNT and CDR2 YYREEE (reference sequence). The CDR3 coding sequence is TGTGCCAGCAGCCCACGGCGGGGGACAGATACGCAGTATTTT. Translated, it gives CASSPRRGTDTQYF.

In this sample, this clonotype turned up many times. V gene TRBV7-3 combines with J gene TRBJ2-6, with 12 bases fitting TRBD2. This CDR3 is built from 17 residues. V was clipped by 5 bases and J by 4 bases; unmatched bases: 6. Germline CDR1 reads SGHTA; CDR2 reads FQGTGA. Here the CDR3 DNA reads TGTGCCAGCAGCCGGACTAGCGGGACAGGGGGGGCCAACGTCCTGACTTTC. This sequence encodes CASSRTSGTGGANVLTF.

The chain joins TRBV10-3 to TRBJ2-7; the D is unclear. V was cut by 10 bases and J by 2 bases, with 18 bases left in between. From germline, CDR1 is ENHRY and CDR2 SYGVKD. The CDR3 length is 14 residues. CDR3 loop: CATLPGMLTYEQYF. CDR3 nucleotides: TGTGCCACACTGCCGGGTATGTTGACCTACGAGCAGTACTTC.